Given below is one T cell receptor (beta chain) in context. Its antigen is not known. These data come from a study of CD8 T cells in ankylosing spondylitis. Quantitative 5'-RACE was performed with molecular barcodes, and it yielded the TCR beta libraries. One entry per CDR3 protein, called by TCRdb with MiXCR from the 5' RACE reads. The data show about 700,000 distinct CDR3 sequences, with 15% to 20% seen just once and about a fifth held by the top ten. Germline values: CDR1 LGHNA, CDR2 YNFKEQ. V was pared by 0 bases and J by 9 bases, with 12 bases between. The CDR3 extends over 14 amino acids. Study-level points and caveats: Significant enrichment of disease-linked clones was reportedly seen in matched ankylosing spondylitis synovial fluid. In ankylosing spondylitis blood, a motif of about eight highly homologous TCR beta variants appeared characteristic.

Sequenced input: blood, either unsorted or a sorted T cell fraction (not recorded which). The clonotype originates from a male donor with ankylosing spondylitis. The V call is TRBV4-2, the J call TRBJ2-1; D is unclear. CDR3 residues: CASSQDSSYSEQFF. In DNA, the CDR3 is TGTGCCAGCAGCCAAGATTCTTCCTATAGTGAGCAGTTCTTC.